This T cell receptor beta chain was sequenced during a study of cytomegalovirus exposure and HLA in healthy donors. Study in general: Caucasian-associated ancestry cluster membership applied to about 83% of around 400 genotyped donors. Study-wide results and caveats: Reportedly, fewer N-insertions than the roughly 700-donor mean appeared in an Asian-associated ancestry cluster in a later analysis. It was reportedly the case that the classifier diagnosed cytomegalovirus status with high specificity and sensitivity. According to an earlier analysis, most TCR beta V segments yielded productive rearrangements about 87% or about 30% of the time.

PCR was performed using 60 Vbeta and 13 Jbeta primers. Sequencing used immunoSEQ multiplex PCR; TCRdb keeps in-frame clones, though not all of them. This sample has roughly 150,000 clones, with over 75% found just once. To note about this clone: Its antigen is undetermined.

Looked up from germline, CDR1 is LNHDA and CDR2 is SQIVND (reference sequence). The CDR3 is made up of 16 amino acids. V was pared by 7 bases and J by 5 bases, with 23 bases between. The TCR originated in a man younger than 40 in good health. The material sequenced was PBMCs. V and J are TRBV19 and TRBJ2-5; a weak D match, TRBD2 (6 bases). CDR3: CASTPGVGRIRETQYF. The CDR3 bases are TGTGCCAGTACCCCGGGGGTTGGGAGGATTAGGGAGACCCAGTACTTC.